The clone carrying this TCR beta chain showed up just once. What it recognizes is unknown. This record comes from a study of OX40 agonist ivuxolimab in advanced cancers. Study-wide context: Dose-escalation subjects each had hepatocellular carcinoma, melanoma, renal cell or head and neck cancer. Study-wide results and limits: The average count of expanded clones was higher among CD8+ T cells than among CD4+.

Method: immunoSEQ multiplex PCR; TCRdb's copy keeps in-frame clones and lacks some. The sample holds tens of thousands of clones, about 86% seen once. Germline CDR1 reads GTSNPN; CDR2 reads SVGIG (reference sequence). Trimming took 0 bases from V and 0 from J, leaving 7 bases between them. The CDR3 has 14 residues. It was autoimmune disease history or systemic immunosuppression that excluded patients. Blood sampling took place at baseline, cycle 4 day 1, and cycle 7 day 1. The TCR sequence derives from an adult with an advanced solid tumor such as melanoma, head and neck, liver or kidney cancer. The chain joins TRBV30 to TRBJ2-3, with D perhaps matching TRBD2 (5 bases). This specimen was CD4+ or CD8+ T cells sorted from blood, taken in a trial of the OX40 agonist ivuxolimab. CDR3 nucleotide sequence: TGTGCCTGGAGTGTAGCGGCTAGCACAGATACGCAGTATTTT. As protein: CAWSVAASTDTQYF.